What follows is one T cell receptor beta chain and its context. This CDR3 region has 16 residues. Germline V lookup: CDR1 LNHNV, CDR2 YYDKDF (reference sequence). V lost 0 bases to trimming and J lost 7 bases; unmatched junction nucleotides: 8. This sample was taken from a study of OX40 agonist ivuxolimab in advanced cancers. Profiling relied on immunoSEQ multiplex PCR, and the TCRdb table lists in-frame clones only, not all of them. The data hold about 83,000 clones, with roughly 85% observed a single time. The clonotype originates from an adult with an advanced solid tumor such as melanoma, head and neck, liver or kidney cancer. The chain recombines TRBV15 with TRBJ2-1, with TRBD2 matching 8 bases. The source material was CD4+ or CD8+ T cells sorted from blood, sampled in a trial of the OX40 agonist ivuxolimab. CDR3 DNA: TGTGCCACCAGCAGAGATTTGCGGGGGGCCCTTAATGAGCAGTTCTTC. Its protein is CATSRDLRGALNEQFF.